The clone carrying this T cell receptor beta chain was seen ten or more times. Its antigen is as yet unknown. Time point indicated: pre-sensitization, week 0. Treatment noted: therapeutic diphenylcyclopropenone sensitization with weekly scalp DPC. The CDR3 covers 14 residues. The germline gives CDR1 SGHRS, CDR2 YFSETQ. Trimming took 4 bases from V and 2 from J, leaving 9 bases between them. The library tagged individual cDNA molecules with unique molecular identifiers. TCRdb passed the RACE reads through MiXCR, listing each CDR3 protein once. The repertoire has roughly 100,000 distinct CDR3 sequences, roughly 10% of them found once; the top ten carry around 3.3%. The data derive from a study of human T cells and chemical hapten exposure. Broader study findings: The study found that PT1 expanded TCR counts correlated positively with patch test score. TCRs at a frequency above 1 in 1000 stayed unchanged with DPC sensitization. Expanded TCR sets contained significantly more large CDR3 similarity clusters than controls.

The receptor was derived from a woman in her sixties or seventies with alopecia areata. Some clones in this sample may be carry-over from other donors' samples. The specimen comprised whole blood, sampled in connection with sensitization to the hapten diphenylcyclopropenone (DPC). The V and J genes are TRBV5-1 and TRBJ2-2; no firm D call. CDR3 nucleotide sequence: TGCGCCAGCAGCCCTCTGACAAACACCGGGGAGCTGTTTTTT. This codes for CASSPLTNTGELFF.